Following are 32 T cell receptor beta chains from one sample sequenced in a study of blood T cell repertoires in COVID-19. Repertoires were generated with immunoSEQ multiplex PCR, while TCRdb's copy carries only in-frame clones and drops some. The sample shows roughly 70,000 clones, approximately 91% of them seen only once. Sequencing was done on a sample of peripheral blood. These receptors came from a man aged 50-59 years with COVID-19, enrolled during active disease.

This clone was seen a few times. This chain joins TRBV27 and TRBJ1-1; unclear D gene. Trimming shortened V by 5 bases and J by 4 bases, and 11 bases separated the two germline ends. Germline lookup yields CDR1 MNHEY and CDR2 SMNVEV (reference sequence). The CDR3 covers 13 residues. CDR3 DNA sequence: TGTGCCAGCAGTCCACTAGGAATCACTGAAGCTTTCTTT. Translation: CASSPLGITEAFF.

Only one count was recorded for this clone. The J gene is TRBJ2-7, the V gene TRBV3-1 (or the pseudogene TRBV3-2), with 10 bases lining up with TRBD2. The CDR3 spans 15 residues. With V trimmed by 1 base and J by 6 bases, 6 bases remained unmatched. The germline gives CDR1 LGHDT, CDR2 YNNKEL (reference sequence). The CDR3 DNA sequence: TGTGCCAGCAGCCAAGGGACTAGCGGAATTTTCGAGCAGTACTTC. This translates into CASSQGTSGIFEQYF.

The chain links TRBV9 to TRBJ2-1, with a weak D call TRBD2 (6 bases). This CDR3 comprises 18 residues. Trimming shortened V by 3 bases and J by 1 base, and 20 bases separated the two germline ends. The V gene's germline CDR1 is SGDLS and CDR2 YYNGEE. CDR3: CASSEPVIGGSSYNEQFF. CDR3 coding DNA: TGTGCCAGCAGCGAACCAGTCATTGGGGGGAGTTCCTACAATGAGCAGTTCTTC.

The V call is TRBV11-3, the J call TRBJ2-1; maybe TRBD2 (5 bases). Looked up from germline, CDR1 is SGHNT and CDR2 is YENEEA. V was shortened by 1 base and J by 8 bases, with 12 bases between the two germline ends. The length of the CDR3 is 14 residues. This CDR3 reads CASSLALAGDEQFF. The CDR3 nucleotides read TGTGCCAGCAGCTTAGCGCTAGCCGGGGATGAGCAGTTCTTC.

This sequence joins TRBV24-1 and TRBJ1-4, with a tentative D call TRBD1 (5 bases). The V end lost 0 bases, the J end lost 10 bases, and 5 bases lay between the germline ends. Germline CDR1 KGHDR, CDR2 SFDVKD. This CDR3 region has 12 residues. CDR3: CATSDLQGKLFF. CDR3 DNA sequence: TGTGCCACCAGTGATTTGCAGGGAAAACTGTTTTTT.

The chain uses TRBV25-1 and TRBJ2-5; 7 bases match TRBD1. J lost 0 bases, V lost 4 bases, and 2 bases had no gene match. Germline-derived CDR1 and CDR2 are MGHDK and SYGVNS. CDR3 length: 14 residues. CDR3 region: CASSGDRDQETQYF. DNA for the CDR3: TGTGCCAGCAGTGGAGACAGGGACCAAGAGACCCAGTACTTC. The full variable domain, its missing parts supplied by reference TRBV25-1 and TRBJ2-5, is EADIYQTPRYLVIGTGKKITLECSQTMGHDKMYWYQQDPGMELHLIHYSYGVNSTEKGDLSSESTVSRIRTEHFPLTLESARPSHTSQYLCASSGDRDQETQYFGPGTRLLVL.

The chain uses TRBV15 and TRBJ2-1, with TRBD2 identical over 8 bases. Germline loops: CDR1 LNHNV, CDR2 YYDKDF (reference sequence). Trimming at V came to 3 bases and at J to 4 bases, leaving 5 bases not matched to a gene. The CDR3 covers 15 residues. CDR3 DNA sequence: TGTGCCACCAGCAGGGTAGCGGGACCATACAATGAGCAGTTCTTC. Its protein product is CATSRVAGPYNEQFF.

This rearrangement joins TRBV11-2 to TRBJ1-1, with D tentatively TRBD1 (5 bases). The CDR3 loop spans 15 amino acids. Germline V gives CDR1 SGHAT, CDR2 FQNNGV. V lost 5 bases and J 7 bases, leaving 20 bases between the germline ends. CDR3 DNA sequence: TGTGCCAGCAGCCGTCCGGGGGAAACTTGGTTTGAAGCTTTCTTT. Its protein is CASSRPGETWFEAFF.

The DNA of the CDR3 is TGTGCCAGCAGTTTGAGGGGGGAAAAACTGTTTTTT. Its protein is CASSLRGEKLFF. V and J are TRBV28 and TRBJ1-4; a weak D match, TRBD1 (6 bases). This CDR3 region has 12 residues. Per germline, CDR1 MDHEN and CDR2 SYDVKM. The V gene lost 3 bases and the J gene lost 8 bases, with 7 bases spanning the gap.

The rearrangement uses TRBV19 and TRBJ2-2, with 11 bases matching TRBD2. V shed 3 bases, J shed 2 bases, and the junction held 5 bases outside the gene matches. Germline CDR1 reads LNHDA; CDR2 reads SQIVND (reference sequence). This CDR3 comprises 17 residues. The CDR3 region has the DNA TGTGCCAGTAGTATTGAGGGACTAGCGGCTAACACCGGGGAGCTGTTTTTT. This translates into CASSIEGLAANTGELFF.

V usage is TRBV12-3 or TRBV12-4 and J usage is TRBJ1-1; D is perhaps TRBD1 (6 bases). The CDR3 spans 13 residues. Trimming shortened V by 2 bases and J by 9 bases, and 13 bases separated the two germline ends. CDR3 in DNA: TGTGCCAGCAGTTTACAGGGGTGGGTGCAAGCTTTCTTT. Its protein is CASSLQGWVQAFF.

DNA of the CDR3: TGTGCCAGCAGCCGCTCCGGCACTACCACAGATACGCAGTATTTT. Translating gives CASSRSGTTTDTQYF. The V and J genes are TRBV11-3 and TRBJ2-3; D gene ambiguous. The V end was cut by 5 bases, the J end by 2 bases, with 14 bases between. Germline-derived CDR1 and CDR2 are SGHNT and YENEEA. This CDR3 comprises 15 residues.

The chain has TRBV10-3 and TRBJ2-7, with D unclear. V was pared by 6 bases and J by 2 bases, with 11 bases between. The CDR3 consists of 13 residues. Germline CDR1 reads ENHRY; CDR2 reads SYGVKD. CDR3: CAIRAPSPYEQYF. The CDR3 DNA follows: TGTGCCATCAGGGCACCTAGTCCCTACGAGCAGTACTTC.

The chain is built from TRBV9 and TRBJ2-1; TRBD2 is a possible D gene (6 bases). Trimming pared 2 bases from V and 5 bases from J, leaving 14 bases between. This CDR3 is 15 amino acids long. Germline V gene data show CDR1 as SGDLS and CDR2 as YYNGEE. The CDR3 DNA follows: TGTGCCAGCAGCGTTAGCGGAGCTCTTAACAATGAGCAGTTCTTC. Protein: CASSVSGALNNEQFF.

This chain links TRBV24-1 with TRBJ1-2; 7 nucleotides align to TRBD1. In germline, CDR1 is KGHDR, CDR2 SFDVKD. The V gene end was trimmed by 4 bases and the J gene end by 7 bases; junction bases not matched to a gene: 8. This CDR3 has 14 residues. CDR3 sequence (DNA): TGTGCCACCAGTGAACCTCGGGACAGCTCTGGCTACACCTTC. This sequence encodes CATSEPRDSSGYTF.

The chain uses TRBV5-1 and TRBJ2-5, with TRBD2 as a possible D gene (6 bases). In germline, CDR1 is SGHRS, CDR2 YFSETQ. Between the trimmed V and J ends, which lost 4 bases and 1 base, there was a span of 8 bases. This CDR3 region has 13 residues. The CDR3 sequence: CASSPEGQETQYF. The CDR3 DNA follows: TGCGCCAGCAGCCCGGAGGGCCAAGAGACCCAGTACTTC.

The chain combines TRBV11-2 with TRBJ2-7; 9 bases fit TRBD1. There are 14 residues in the CDR3. Germline V lookup: CDR1 SGHAT, CDR2 FQNNGV. V dropped 5 bases and J dropped 4; count of bases not matched to a gene: 6. The CDR3 loop is CASSTATGGYEQYF. Here the CDR3 DNA reads TGTGCCAGCAGCACCGCGACAGGGGGGTACGAGCAGTACTTC.

The chain carries TRBV5-1 and TRBJ2-3; 14 nucleotides match TRBD2. CDR1 is SGHRS, CDR2 YFSETQ, per germline. There are 17 residues in the CDR3. V lost 0 bases and J lost 4; bases outside the gene matches: 4. In DNA, the CDR3 is TGCGCCAGCAGCTTGGCCGGGACTAGCGGGAGTCCAGATACGCAGTATTTT. Protein: CASSLAGTSGSPDTQYF.

V usage is TRBV25-1 and J usage is TRBJ2-5; perhaps TRBD2 as D (5 bases). Germline CDR1 and CDR2: MGHDK and SYGVNS. Trimming removed 4 bases at V and 4 bases at J, with 16 bases between. This CDR3 comprises 15 residues. DNA for the CDR3: TGTGCCAGCAGTGCTAGGGTGGGAGCTGGAGAGACCCAGTACTTC. This codes for CASSARVGAGETQYF.

The chain uses TRBV9 and TRBJ2-1; D perhaps matches TRBD2 (6 bases). The ends were cut back, 3 bases at V and 2 bases at J, with 12 bases in the middle. The CDR3 length is 15 residues. CDR1 is SGDLS, CDR2 YYNGEE, per germline. CDR3: CASSDVSGAYNEQFF. The CDR3 DNA follows: TGTGCCAGCAGCGACGTTTCGGGGGCCTACAATGAGCAGTTCTTC.

This sequence joins TRBV7-2 and TRBJ2-5; 12 nucleotides agree with TRBD2. V was clipped by 5 bases and J by 4 bases; unmatched bases: 5. CDR3 length: 15 amino acids. Germline V CDR1 and CDR2: SGHTA, FQGNSA. The CDR3 coding sequence is TGTGCCAGCAGCAAAAGACTAGCGGGAGCAGAGACCCAGTACTTC. Amino acids: CASSKRLAGAETQYF.

This clone came up once. The chain combines TRBV28 with TRBJ2-3, with 8 bases lining up with TRBD2. V gave up 2 bases and J gave up 3 bases; unmatched junction bases: 7. The CDR3 is 16 amino acids. Germline CDR1 MDHEN, CDR2 SYDVKM. In DNA, the CDR3 is TGTGCCAGCAGTTTAACGGGGACTAGTATGACAGATACGCAGTATTTT. The encoded protein is CASSLTGTSMTDTQYF.

The chain couples TRBV28 to TRBJ2-7, with 10 bases fitting TRBD1. Germline V gene sequence: CDR1 MDHEN, CDR2 SYDVKM. V gave up 7 bases and J gave up 5 bases; unmatched junction bases: 8. CDR3 size: 14 residues. CDR3 protein: CASTSGQGNDEQYF. As DNA, the CDR3 is TGTGCCAGCACCTCGGGACAGGGGAATGACGAGCAGTACTTC.

This chain uses TRBV7-9 with TRBJ1-1; TRBD1 matches 9 bases. The CDR3 contains 15 residues. Germline CDR1 and CDR2: SEHNR and FQNEAQ (reference sequence). The trim removed 4 bases at V and 6 bases at J, leaving 9 bases unmatched. The CDR3 region is CASSSRTGVFSEAFF. The CDR3 DNA reads TGTGCCAGCAGCTCCCGGACAGGGGTTTTTTCTGAAGCTTTCTTT.

The chain uses TRBV29-1 and TRBJ2-7; 9 nucleotides agree with TRBD2. Germline CDR1 SQVTM, CDR2 ANQGSEA. Trimming at V came to 6 bases and at J to 4 bases, leaving 4 bases not matched to a gene. CDR3 length equals 12 residues. CDR3 sequence reads: CSVVAGDYEQYF. The DNA for the CDR3 is TGCAGCGTAGTAGCGGGAGATTACGAGCAGTACTTC.

The count of this clone is one. Here the CDR3 reads CASITPWRSPTPTARNIQYF. CDR3 coding DNA: TGTGCCAGCATTACCCCGTGGAGGTCGCCCACCCCTACGGCCAGGAACATTCAGTACTTC. This chain joins TRBV2 and TRBJ2-4; D is possibly TRBD2 (5 bases). Trimming shortened V by 7 bases and J by 7 bases, and 35 bases separated the two germline ends. CDR1 and CDR2 (germline): SNHLY, FYNNEI. The CDR3 is 20 amino acids.

This rearrangement joins TRBV6-5 to TRBJ2-7; 7 nucleotides agree with TRBD1. The CDR3 consists of 15 residues. Losses at the gene ends were 5 bases for V and 2 bases for J; bases not matched to a gene: 9. Germline assignment: CDR1 MNHEY and CDR2 SVGAGI. The DNA of the CDR3 is TGTGCCAGCAGTCAACGACAGGGAGTCCCCTACGAGCAGTACGTC. Protein sequence: CASSQRQGVPYEQYV.

The gene calls are TRBV6-2 or TRBV6-3 and TRBJ2-5; 7 positions match TRBD1. The germline CDR1 and CDR2 sequences are MNHEY and SVGEGT. The CDR3 consists of 15 residues. The junction had 8 bases not matched to a gene; V was cut back by 6 bases and J by 1 base. In DNA, the CDR3 is TGTGCCAGCAGCTCAAGGACAGGCCCCCAAGAGACCCAGTACTTC. It yields the protein CASSSRTGPQETQYF.

CDR3 in DNA: TGTGCCTCCAACCTAGCGGGAGGGTACAATGAGCAGTTCTTC. This encodes CASNLAGGYNEQFF. The chain carries TRBV9 and TRBJ2-1, with TRBD2 matching 12 bases. The germline CDR1 and CDR2 sequences are SGDLS and YYNGEE. This CDR3 has 14 residues. V was clipped by 10 bases and J by 4 bases; unmatched bases: 6. The complete variable domain, with remaining parts taken from reference TRBV9 and TRBJ2-1, reads DSGVTQTPKHLITATGQRVTLRCSPRSGDLSVYWYQQSLDQGLQFLIQYYNGEERAKGNILERFSAQQFPDLHSELNLSSLELGDSALYFCASNLAGGYNEQFFGPGTRLTVL.

The rearrangement joins TRBV5-1 to TRBJ2-1; D is undetermined. This CDR3 is built from 13 residues. V gave up 0 bases and J gave up 7 bases, with 8 bases separating them. Germline CDR1 is SGHRS and CDR2 is YFSETQ. CDR3 bases: TGCGCCAGCAGCTTGGACGGTCGGAATGAGCAGTTCTTC. It encodes CASSLDGRNEQFF.

This chain's CDR3 is CAISEIWTSGTNTGELFF. In DNA, the CDR3 is TGTGCCATCAGTGAGATCTGGACTAGCGGGACGAACACCGGGGAGCTGTTTTTT. This chain uses TRBV10-3 with TRBJ2-2; 12 positions agree with TRBD2. CDR1 is ENHRY, CDR2 SYGVKD, per germline. The V segment lost 2 bases and the J segment 0 bases; nucleotides outside the gene matches: 4. The CDR3 consists of 18 residues.

This rearrangement joins TRBV6-4 to TRBJ2-7; 7 nucleotides align to TRBD1. The CDR3 has 13 residues. Germline V gene data show CDR1 as MRHNA and CDR2 as SNTAGT. Trimming took 6 bases from V and 4 from J; bases not matched to a gene: 6. The CDR3 loop is CASRSGQWYEQYV. The CDR3 region has the DNA TGTGCCAGCAGGTCGGGACAGTGGTACGAGCAGTACGTC.